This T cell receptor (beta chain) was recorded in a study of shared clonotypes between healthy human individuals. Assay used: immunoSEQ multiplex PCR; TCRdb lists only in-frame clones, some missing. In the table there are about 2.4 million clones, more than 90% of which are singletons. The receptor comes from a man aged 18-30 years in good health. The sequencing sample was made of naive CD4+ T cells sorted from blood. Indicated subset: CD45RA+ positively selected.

The CDR3 here is CASSPAPTWNEQYF. CDR3 DNA: TGTGCCAGCAGCCCAGCCCCGACGTGGAACGAGCAGTACTTC. This sequence joins TRBV7-2 and TRBJ2-7, with D uncertain. This CDR3 is built from 14 residues. The V gene lost 5 bases and the J gene lost 5 bases, with 16 bases spanning the gap. The germline gives CDR1 SGHTA, CDR2 FQGNSA.